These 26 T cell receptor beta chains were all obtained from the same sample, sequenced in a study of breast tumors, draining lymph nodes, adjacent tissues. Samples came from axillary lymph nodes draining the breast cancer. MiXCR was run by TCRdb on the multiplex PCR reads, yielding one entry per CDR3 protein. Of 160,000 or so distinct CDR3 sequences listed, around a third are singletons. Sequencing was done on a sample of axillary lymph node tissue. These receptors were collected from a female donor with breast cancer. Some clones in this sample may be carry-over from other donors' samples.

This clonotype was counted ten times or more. The CDR3 DNA follows: TGTGCCAGCAGTCGAGGATTAGGTTCAGACCGGGAGGAGCAGTACTTC. Translation: CASSRGLGSDREEQYF. V usage is TRBV27 and J usage is TRBJ2-7; TRBD2 might be the D (6 bases). The CDR3 contains 16 residues. The germline CDR1 and CDR2 sequences are MNHEY and SMNVEV (reference sequence). The V end was cut by 5 bases, the J end by 7 bases, with 24 bases between.

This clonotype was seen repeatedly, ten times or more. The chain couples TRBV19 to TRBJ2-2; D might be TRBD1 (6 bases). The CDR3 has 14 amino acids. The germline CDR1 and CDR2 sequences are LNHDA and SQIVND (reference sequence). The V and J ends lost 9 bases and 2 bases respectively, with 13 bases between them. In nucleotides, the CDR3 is TGTGCCAGCAGACCGGGACACAACACCGGGGAGCTGTTTTTT. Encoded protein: CASRPGHNTGELFF.

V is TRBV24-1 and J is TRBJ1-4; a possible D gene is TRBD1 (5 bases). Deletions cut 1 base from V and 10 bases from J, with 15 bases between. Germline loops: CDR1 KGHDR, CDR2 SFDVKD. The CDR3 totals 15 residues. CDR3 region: CATSDFVGPDGKLFF. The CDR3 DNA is TGTGCCACCAGTGATTTTGTGGGGCCTGATGGAAAACTGTTTTTT.

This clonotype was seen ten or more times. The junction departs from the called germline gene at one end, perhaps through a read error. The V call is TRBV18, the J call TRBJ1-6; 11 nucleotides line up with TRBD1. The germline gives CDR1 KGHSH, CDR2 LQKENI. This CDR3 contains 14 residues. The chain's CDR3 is CASSAGQGDSPPHF. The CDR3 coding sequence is TGTGCCAGCTCAGCGGGACAGGGGGATTCACCCCCCCACTTT. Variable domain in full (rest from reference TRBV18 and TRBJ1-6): NAGVMQNPRHLVRRRGQEARLRCSPMKGHSHVYWYRQLPEEGLKFMVYLQKENIIDESGMPKERFSAEFPKEGPSILRIQQVVRGDSAAYFCASSAGQGDSPPHFGNGTRLTVT.

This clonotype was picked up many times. CDR3 sequence (DNA): TGTGCCAGCAGCTTAGTCGGCGGGCGGTCCTACAATGAGCAGTTCTTC. This sequence encodes CASSLVGGRSYNEQFF. This rearrangement joins TRBV7-2 to TRBJ2-1; TRBD2 is a possible D gene (5 bases). The CDR3 runs 16 residues. Germline V gene lookup returns CDR1 SGHTA and CDR2 FQGNSA. V lost 1 base and J lost 1, with 11 bases in between.

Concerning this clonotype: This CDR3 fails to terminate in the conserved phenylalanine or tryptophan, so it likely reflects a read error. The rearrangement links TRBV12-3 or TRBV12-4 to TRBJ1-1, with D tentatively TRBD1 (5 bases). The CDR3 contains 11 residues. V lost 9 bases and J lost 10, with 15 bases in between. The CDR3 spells CASGQALRAFL. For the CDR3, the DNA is TGTGCCAGTGGACAAGCCCTGAGAGCTTTCCTT.

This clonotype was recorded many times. This CDR3 is CASTRGGANSPLHF. The DNA for the CDR3 is TGTGCCAGCACCAGAGGGGGCGCGAATTCACCCCTCCACTTT. J is TRBJ1-6 and V is TRBV27; 7 positions match TRBD1. The CDR3 is made up of 14 amino acids. Germline V gene sequence: CDR1 MNHEY, CDR2 SMNVEV (reference sequence). V gave up 7 bases and J gave up 7 bases; unmatched junction bases: 7.

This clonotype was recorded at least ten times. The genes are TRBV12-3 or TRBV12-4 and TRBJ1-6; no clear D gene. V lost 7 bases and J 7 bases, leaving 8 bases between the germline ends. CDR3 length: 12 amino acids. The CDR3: CASKTPNSPLHF. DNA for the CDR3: TGTGCCAGCAAAACCCCGAATTCACCCCTCCACTTT.

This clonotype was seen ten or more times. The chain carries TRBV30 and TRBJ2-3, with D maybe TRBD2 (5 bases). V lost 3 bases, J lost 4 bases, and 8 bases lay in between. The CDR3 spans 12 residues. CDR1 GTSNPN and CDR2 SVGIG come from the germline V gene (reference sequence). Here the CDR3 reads CAWRGGPDTQYF. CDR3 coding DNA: TGTGCCTGGAGAGGAGGCCCAGATACGCAGTATTTT.

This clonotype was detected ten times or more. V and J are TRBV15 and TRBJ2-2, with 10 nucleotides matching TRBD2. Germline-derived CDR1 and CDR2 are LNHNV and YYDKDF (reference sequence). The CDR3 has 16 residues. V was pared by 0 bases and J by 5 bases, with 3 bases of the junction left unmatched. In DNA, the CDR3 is TGTGCCACCAGCAGAGAGACTAGCGGGCGTACCGGGGAGCTGTTTTTT. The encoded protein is CATSRETSGRTGELFF.

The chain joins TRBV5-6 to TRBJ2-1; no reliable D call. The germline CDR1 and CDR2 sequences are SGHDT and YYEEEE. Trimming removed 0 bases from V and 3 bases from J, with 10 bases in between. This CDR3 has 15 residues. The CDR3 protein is CASSLDLPNYNEQFF. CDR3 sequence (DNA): TGTGCCAGCAGCTTGGATCTCCCCAACTACAATGAGCAGTTCTTC.

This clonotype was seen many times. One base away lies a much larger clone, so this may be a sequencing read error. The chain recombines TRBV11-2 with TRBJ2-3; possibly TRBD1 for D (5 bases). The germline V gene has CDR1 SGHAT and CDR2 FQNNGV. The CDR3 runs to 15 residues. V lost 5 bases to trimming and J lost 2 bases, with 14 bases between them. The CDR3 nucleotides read TGTGCCAGCAGCCTAGGCAGGGTGTCCACAGATACGCAGTATTTT. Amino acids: CASSLGRVSTDTQYF.

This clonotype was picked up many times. The CDR3 reads CASSHLGAGELFF. CDR3 sequence (DNA): TGTGCCAGCAGCCACCTCGGGGCCGGGGAGCTGTTTTTT. This chain connects TRBV3-1 to TRBJ2-2; D perhaps matches TRBD2 (5 bases). The germline V gene has CDR1 LGHDT and CDR2 YNNKEL (reference sequence). V lost 3 bases, J lost 6 bases, and 8 bases lay in between. This CDR3 is built from 13 residues.

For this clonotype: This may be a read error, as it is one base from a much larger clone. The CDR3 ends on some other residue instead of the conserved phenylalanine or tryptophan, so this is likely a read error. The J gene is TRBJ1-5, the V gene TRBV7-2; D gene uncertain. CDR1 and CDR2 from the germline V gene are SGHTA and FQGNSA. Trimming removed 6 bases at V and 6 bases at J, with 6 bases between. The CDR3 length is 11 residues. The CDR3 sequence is CASSSIQPQHV. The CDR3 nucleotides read TGTGCCAGCAGTTCAATTCAGCCCCAGCATGTT.

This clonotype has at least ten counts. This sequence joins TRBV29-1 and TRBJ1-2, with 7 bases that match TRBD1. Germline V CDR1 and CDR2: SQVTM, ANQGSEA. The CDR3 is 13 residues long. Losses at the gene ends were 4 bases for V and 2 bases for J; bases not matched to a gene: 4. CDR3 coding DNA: TGCAGCGTTGTTTTACAGGGGAACTATGGCTACACCTTC. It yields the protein CSVVLQGNYGYTF.

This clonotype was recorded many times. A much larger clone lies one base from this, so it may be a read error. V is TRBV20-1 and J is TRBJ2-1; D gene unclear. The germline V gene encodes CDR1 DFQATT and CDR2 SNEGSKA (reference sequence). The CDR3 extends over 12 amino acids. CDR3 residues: CSAPMQYNEPFF. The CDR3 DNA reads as TGCAGTGCCCCTATGCAGTACAATGAGCCGTTCTTC.

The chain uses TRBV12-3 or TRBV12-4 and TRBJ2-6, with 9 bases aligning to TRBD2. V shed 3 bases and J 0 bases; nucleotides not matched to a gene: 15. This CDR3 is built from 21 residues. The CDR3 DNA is TGTGCCAGCAGTTTCAGGCATATACTAGCGGGCTACAACTCTGGGGCCAACGTCCTGACTTTC. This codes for CASSFRHILAGYNSGANVLTF.

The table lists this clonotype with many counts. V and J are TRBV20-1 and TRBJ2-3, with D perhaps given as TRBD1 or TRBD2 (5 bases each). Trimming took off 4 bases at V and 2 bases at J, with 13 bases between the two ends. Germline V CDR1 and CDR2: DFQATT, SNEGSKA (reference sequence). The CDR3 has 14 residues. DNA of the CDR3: TGCAGTGCTAACCCAACGGGGACCACAGATACGCAGTATTTT. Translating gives CSANPTGTTDTQYF.

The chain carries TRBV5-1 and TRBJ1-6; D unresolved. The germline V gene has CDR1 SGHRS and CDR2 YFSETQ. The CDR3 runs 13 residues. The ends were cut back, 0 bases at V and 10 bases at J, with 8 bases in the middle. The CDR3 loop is CASSLGSGSPLHF. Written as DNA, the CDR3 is TGCGCCAGCAGCTTGGGGTCAGGATCACCCCTCCACTTT.

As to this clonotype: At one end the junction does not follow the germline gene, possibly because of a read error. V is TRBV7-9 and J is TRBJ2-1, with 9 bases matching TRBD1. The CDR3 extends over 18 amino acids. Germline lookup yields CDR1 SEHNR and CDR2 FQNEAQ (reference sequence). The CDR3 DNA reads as TGTGCCAGCAGCGTCCGGGACAGGGCACAACTTTCCTCCAATGAGCAGTTCTTC. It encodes CASSVRDRAQLSSNEQFF.

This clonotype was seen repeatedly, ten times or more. The CDR3 sequence is CSVGTGRSNQPQHF. CDR3 nucleotide sequence: TGCAGCGTTGGGACAGGGAGGAGCAATCAGCCCCAGCATTTT. The chain employs TRBV29-1 and TRBJ1-5, with 8 bases lining up with TRBD1. Germline V gene data show CDR1 as SQVTM and CDR2 as ANQGSEA. Losses at the gene ends were 4 bases for V and 1 base for J; bases not matched to a gene: 3. The CDR3 loop spans 14 amino acids.

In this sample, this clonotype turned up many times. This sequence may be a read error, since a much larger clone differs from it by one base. CDR3 residues: CASSLTGSDSPLHF. The CDR3 coding sequence is TGTGCCAGCAGCTTAACAGGGAGCGATTCACCCCTCCACTTT. The V call is TRBV7-8, the J call TRBJ1-6, with D perhaps matching TRBD1 (6 bases). Between the trimmed V and J ends, which lost 2 bases and 8 bases, there was a span of 10 bases. Germline V gene lookup returns CDR1 SGHVS and CDR2 FQNEAQ. The CDR3 is made up of 14 amino acids.

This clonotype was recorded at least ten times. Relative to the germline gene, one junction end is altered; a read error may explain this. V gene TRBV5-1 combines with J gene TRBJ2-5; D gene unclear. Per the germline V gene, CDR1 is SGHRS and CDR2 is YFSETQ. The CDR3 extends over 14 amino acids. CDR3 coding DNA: TGCGCCAGCAGCTTGCGACGGTCGCAAGACACCCAGTACTTC. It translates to CASSLRRSQDTQYF. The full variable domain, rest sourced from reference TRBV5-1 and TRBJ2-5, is KAGVTQTPRYLIKTRGQQVTLSCSPISGHRSVSWYQQTPGQGLQFLFEYFSETQRNKGNFPGRFSGRQFSNSRSEMNVSTLELGDSALYLCASSLRRSQDTQYFGPGTRLLVL.

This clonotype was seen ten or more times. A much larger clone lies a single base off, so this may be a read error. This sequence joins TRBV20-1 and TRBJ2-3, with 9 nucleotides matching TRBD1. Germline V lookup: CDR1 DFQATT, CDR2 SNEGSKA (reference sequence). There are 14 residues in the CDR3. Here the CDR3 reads CSATGTGKTATQYF. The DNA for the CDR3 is TGCAGTGCCACCGGGACAGGGAAAACAGCTACGCAGTATTTT.

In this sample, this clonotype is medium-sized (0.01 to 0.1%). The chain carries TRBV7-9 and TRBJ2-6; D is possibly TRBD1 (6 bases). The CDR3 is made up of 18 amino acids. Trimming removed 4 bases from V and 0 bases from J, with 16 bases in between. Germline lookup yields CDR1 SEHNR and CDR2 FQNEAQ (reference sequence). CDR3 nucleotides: TGTGCCAGCAGCTCATTAAGACAGGCCCTCTCTGGGGCCAACGTCCTGACTTTC. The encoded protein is CASSSLRQALSGANVLTF.

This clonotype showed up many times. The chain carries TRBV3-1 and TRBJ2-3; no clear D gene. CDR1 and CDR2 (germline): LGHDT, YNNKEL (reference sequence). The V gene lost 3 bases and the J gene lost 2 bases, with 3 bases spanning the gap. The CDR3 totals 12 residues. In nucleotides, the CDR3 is TGTGCCAGCAGCCACACCACAGATACGCAGTATTTT. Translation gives CASSHTTDTQYF.